The next 21 T cell receptor beta chains were all read from a single sample in a study of T-cell memory formation after mild COVID-19. Each CDR3 protein is one row after TCRdb ran MiXCR on the 5' RACE reads. The repertoire includes roughly 370,000 distinct CDR3 sequences, approximately 15% of them detected once, and about 22% sits in the top ten. Sequencing was carried out using PBMCs or a T cell subset sorted from them (not recorded which). These receptors came from a man aged 18-30 years who had mild COVID-19 (a few samples of this study predate the infection). Cell type and time point are not known.

The sample holds many counts of this clonotype. The genes are TRBV9 and TRBJ2-1; the match to TRBD2 covers 8 bases. This CDR3 is built from 15 residues. CDR1 SGDLS and CDR2 YYNGEE come from the germline V gene. Losses at the gene ends were 6 bases for V and 6 bases for J; bases not matched to a gene: 11. The CDR3 nucleotides are TGTGCCAGCACCCTCGGGGGGGACTTAACCAATGAGCAGTTCTTC. It translates to CASTLGGDLTNEQFF.

This clonotype was counted between two and nine times. J is TRBJ2-1 and V is TRBV3-1, with 13 bases matching TRBD2. The CDR3 loop spans 15 amino acids. The V gene's germline CDR1 is LGHDT and CDR2 YNNKEL (reference sequence). The junction had 5 bases not matched to a gene; V was cut back by 4 bases and J by 8 bases. The CDR3 DNA reads TGTGCCAGCAGCCGATCCGGGACTAGCGGGGATGAGCAGTTCTTC. Protein: CASSRSGTSGDEQFF.

Worth noting for this clonotype: This clone may be a read error of a much larger clone one base away. The gene calls are TRBV7-9 and TRBJ2-5; D unresolved. CDR1 is SEHNR, CDR2 FQNEAQ, per germline (reference sequence). CDR3 length: 11 residues. The V and J ends lost 5 bases and 3 bases respectively, with 4 bases between them. CDR3 nucleotide sequence: TGTGCCAGCAGCGAAAAAGAGACCCAGTACTTC. Its protein product is CASSEKETQYF.

The chain combines TRBV12-5 with TRBJ2-5; no definite D call. Trimming removed 0 bases at V and 5 bases at J, with 1 base between. Germline CDR1 LGHNT, CDR2 FRNRAP. CDR3 length equals 11 residues. The chain's CDR3 is CASGLVETQYF. CDR3 sequence (DNA): TGTGCTAGTGGTTTGGTGGAGACCCAGTACTTC. Complete variable domain (other parts from reference TRBV12-5 and TRBJ2-5): DARVTQTPRHKVTEMGQEVTMRCQPILGHNTVFWYRQTMMQGLELLAYFRNRAPLDDSGMPKDRFSAEMPDATLATLKIQPSEPRDSAVYFCASGLVETQYFGPGTRLLVL.

This chain links TRBV29-1 with TRBJ2-1, with 7 bases matching TRBD1. V was clipped by 6 bases and J by 5 bases; unmatched bases: 10. CDR1 and CDR2 from the germline V gene are SQVTM and ANQGSEA. This CDR3 comprises 14 residues. The CDR3: CSVEIWTGDNEQFF. CDR3 coding DNA: TGCAGCGTCGAAATATGGACAGGAGACAATGAGCAGTTCTTC.

The rearrangement uses TRBV7-2 and TRBJ1-1; D remains ambiguous. There are 14 residues in the CDR3. CDR1 and CDR2 from the germline V gene are SGHTA and FQGNSA. Trimming cost V 5 bases and J 4 bases, with 14 bases left between them. The CDR3 reads CASSPTTAGTEAFF. The CDR3 DNA is TGTGCCAGCAGCCCCACGACGGCAGGCACTGAAGCTTTCTTT.

The chain couples TRBV6-5 to TRBJ2-3; maybe TRBD2 (5 bases). CDR1 MNHEY and CDR2 SVGAGI come from the germline V gene. There are 16 residues in the CDR3. With 0 bases removed from V and 5 bases from J, the gap between germline ends came to 15 bases. The CDR3 reads CASSYSNSRGRDTQYF. The CDR3 bases are TGTGCCAGCAGTTACTCGAACTCCAGAGGGAGAGATACGCAGTATTTT.

This rearrangement joins TRBV5-1 to TRBJ1-5; the D is unclear. The CDR3 totals 15 residues. The germline V gene encodes CDR1 SGHRS and CDR2 YFSETQ. V was trimmed by 3 bases and J by 5 bases, leaving 15 bases between them. CDR3 sequence: CASSSQPGEDQPQHF. DNA of the CDR3: TGCGCCAGCAGCTCCCAACCAGGCGAGGATCAGCCCCAGCATTTT.

This clonotype was observed a few times. J is TRBJ1-1 and V is TRBV20-1; D is uncertain. V was trimmed by 0 bases and J by 1 base, leaving 6 bases between them. This CDR3 is built from 13 residues. Germline lookup yields CDR1 DFQATT and CDR2 SNEGSKA (reference sequence). The CDR3 loop is CSAREDPNTEAFF. In nucleotides, the CDR3 is TGCAGTGCTAGAGAGGACCCGAACACTGAAGCTTTCTTT.

This clonotype has just a few counts. The chain recombines TRBV4-3 with TRBJ2-1; possibly TRBD2 for D (6 bases). Germline CDR1 LGHNA, CDR2 YSLEER. The length of the CDR3 is 15 residues. V was cut by 1 base and J by 7 bases, with 14 bases left in between. For the CDR3, the DNA is TGCGCCAGCAGCCAAGGTCGGGGGAGTTTTAATGAGCAGTTCTTC. Translating gives CASSQGRGSFNEQFF.

This clonotype was found many times. The chain recombines TRBV12-3 or TRBV12-4 with TRBJ1-5, with a tentative D call TRBD1 (5 bases). The length of the CDR3 is 13 residues. Trimming stripped 9 bases from V and 4 bases from J, with 13 bases between. The CDR3 DNA follows: TGTGCCAGTAGTCCGGGACGGAATCAGCCCCAGCATTTT. This codes for CASSPGRNQPQHF.

The genes are TRBV14 and TRBJ1-2; no clear D. The V gene lost 1 base and the J gene lost 7 bases, with 7 bases spanning the gap. Germline V lookup: CDR1 SGHDN, CDR2 FVKESK. The CDR3 sequence is 12 residues long. The CDR3 bases are TGTGCCAGCAGCCAAGGGTATGGTGGCTACACCTTC. Translated, it gives CASSQGYGGYTF.

The DNA for the CDR3 is TGCAGTGCCCTCGGGGAGTATGGCTACACCTTC. It encodes CSALGEYGYTF. The chain carries TRBV20-1 and TRBJ1-2; D is uncertain. CDR3 size: 11 residues. Germline V gives CDR1 DFQATT, CDR2 SNEGSKA (reference sequence). V was clipped by 6 bases and J by 5 bases, with 10 bases between them.

This chain links TRBV20-1 with TRBJ2-1; 11 nucleotides line up with TRBD2. CDR1 is DFQATT, CDR2 SNEGSKA, per germline (reference sequence). V lost 6 bases to trimming and J lost 14 bases; unmatched junction nucleotides: 3. This CDR3 has 10 residues. This CDR3 is CSAGTSGEFF. The CDR3 nucleotides read TGCAGTGCGGGGACTAGCGGAGAGTTCTTC.

This clonotype was recorded a few times. The CDR3 coding sequence is TGTGCCAGCAGTGATCTGGCCGGAGCCTACGAGCAGTACTTC. Translation: CASSDLAGAYEQYF. V gene TRBV25-1 combines with J gene TRBJ2-7, with D unclear. Germline V gene data show CDR1 as MGHDK and CDR2 as SYGVNS. Trimming took off 3 bases at V and 2 bases at J, with 11 bases between the two ends. This CDR3 is 14 amino acids long.

The gene calls are TRBV5-8 and TRBJ1-1; TRBD1 is a possible D gene (5 bases). The germline V gene has CDR1 SGHTS and CDR2 YDEGEE. V lost 1 base and J 10 bases, leaving 20 bases between the germline ends. The CDR3 contains 15 residues. In DNA, the CDR3 is TGTGCCAGCAGCTTGATATTGCTAAAGGGCGGGGGAGCTTTCTTT. Residues: CASSLILLKGGGAFF.

J is TRBJ1-2 and V is TRBV6-2 or TRBV6-3; unclear D gene. Looked up from germline, CDR1 is MNHEY and CDR2 is SVGEGT. V was trimmed by 5 bases and J by 4 bases, leaving 17 bases between them. There are 15 residues in the CDR3. CDR3 DNA sequence: TGTGCCAGCAGTACCGGGCGGACGGTTACCTATGGCTACACCTTC. Its protein is CASSTGRTVTYGYTF.

This rearrangement joins TRBV29-1 to TRBJ2-1; the D call may be TRBD1 or TRBD2 (5 bases each). The germline CDR1 and CDR2 sequences are SQVTM and ANQGSEA. V was clipped by 6 bases and J by 3 bases, with 12 bases between them. The CDR3 has 13 amino acids. CDR3 DNA: TGCAGCGTGGACGGGACGGACTACAATGAGCAGTTCTTC. It codes for CSVDGTDYNEQFF.

The rearrangement links TRBV5-1 to TRBJ1-1; 7 nucleotides agree with TRBD1. CDR1 and CDR2 from the germline V gene are SGHRS and YFSETQ. This CDR3 has 14 amino acids. The V and J ends lost 0 bases and 6 bases, in that order; junction bases with no gene match: 5. CDR3 protein: CASSLGDSRPEAFF. The CDR3 nucleotides read TGCGCCAGCAGCTTGGGGGACAGCAGACCTGAAGCTTTCTTT.

This clonotype was detected only a few times. The rearrangement links TRBV24-1 to TRBJ1-1; 7 nucleotides match TRBD1. Germline values: CDR1 KGHDR, CDR2 SFDVKD. J lost 1 base, V lost 4 bases, and 8 bases had no gene match. This CDR3 is 16 amino acids long. CDR3 in DNA: TGTGCCACCAGTGACCCCACCCGGACAGGGAACACTGAAGCTTTCTTT. Amino acids: CATSDPTRTGNTEAFF.

The gene calls are TRBV14 and TRBJ1-6, with D possibly matching TRBD1 (6 bases). V shed 3 bases and J shed 6 bases, with 12 bases lying between them. CDR1 and CDR2 (germline): SGHDN, FVKESK. The CDR3 runs 15 residues. This chain's CDR3 is CASSQGQGINSPLHF. CDR3 in DNA: TGTGCCAGCAGCCAGGGCCAGGGGATTAATTCACCCCTCCACTTT.